Listed below are T cell receptor beta chains from one sample, sequenced in a study of T-cell reconstitution after alpha-beta-depleted transplantation in children. MiXCR, run by TCRdb on the PCR reads, gives a single entry per CDR3 protein. The sample has about 240,000 distinct CDR3 sequences; approximately 12% are singletons. The sample was PBMCs from the stem cell graft donor, taken from the stem cell graft. All receptors derive from a human donor who donated a stem cell graft to a child with acute lymphoblastic leukemia. The CDR3 runs from the conserved cysteine through the conserved F or W. Each record gives: V gene, clone size, CDR3 length, J gene, D gene, CDR3 protein, CDR3 DNA. A D gene is named only where the DNA matches it firmly. Only part of the rows carry a size: once, few, many, or a class if the clone is expanded.

>TRBV7-2|many|13|TRBJ1-3|NA
CASSDYSGNTIYF
TGTGCCAGCAGCGACTATTCTGGAAACACCATATATTTT
>TRBV20-1|NA|15|TRBJ2-7|TRBD1
CSARDDGTGGYEQYF
TGCAGTGCTAGAGATGACGGGACAGGGGGCTACGAGCAGTACTTC
>TRBV28|many|14|TRBJ1-1|TRBD1
CASSLQGAGTEAFF
TGTGCCAGCAGTTTACAGGGGGCGGGCACTGAAGCTTTCTTT
>TRBV28|many|14|TRBJ2-1|TRBD2
CASSWRGGYNEQFF
TGTGCCAGCAGTTGGCGGGGGGGTTACAATGAGCAGTTCTTC
>TRBV4-2|many|17|TRBJ2-1|TRBD1
CASSQDMGQRDYNEQFF
TGTGCCAGCAGCCAAGATATGGGACAGAGAGACTACAATGAGCAGTTCTTC
>TRBV7-2|many|17|TRBJ2-5|NA
CASSLSLTPQPQETQYF
TGTGCCAGCAGCTTAAGCTTAACTCCACAGCCTCAAGAGACCCAGTACTTC
>TRBV9|many|15|TRBJ2-4|TRBD1
CASSPGGTGVVIQYF
TGTGCCAGCAGCCCCGGCGGGACAGGGGTAGTCATTCAGTACTTC
>TRBV4-2|many|18|TRBJ2-7|TRBD1
CASSQDPHVGTGSYEQYF
TGTGCCAGCAGCCAAGATCCCCACGTCGGGACAGGGTCCTACGAGCAGTACTTC
>TRBV25-1|many|15|TRBJ2-3|NA
CASSDEPGAADTQYF
TGTGCCAGCAGTGATGAACCTGGGGCAGCAGATACGCAGTATTTT
>TRBV20-1|many|14|TRBJ2-2|TRBD1
CSARTGLNTGELFF
TGCAGTGCTAGGACAGGGCTGAACACCGGGGAGCTGTTTTTT
>TRBV10-3|many|13|TRBJ2-7|NA
CAISETGIYEQYF
TGTGCCATCAGTGAGACCGGGATCTACGAGCAGTACTTC
>TRBV9|many|16|TRBJ2-2|NA
CASSVKSRGNTGELFF
TGTGCCAGCAGCGTAAAGTCTAGAGGTAACACCGGGGAGCTGTTTTTT
>TRBV25-1|many|14|TRBJ2-5|TRBD2
CASRPAGGGQTQYF
TGTGCCAGCAGGCCAGCGGGAGGGGGCCAGACCCAGTACTTC
>TRBV12-3/TRBV12-4|many|15|TRBJ2-1|NA
CASSPRQAANNEQFF
TGTGCCAGCAGTCCAAGACAGGCTGCCAACAATGAGCAGTTCTTC
>TRBV19|NA|14|TRBJ2-1|TRBD2
CASSREGVRSGQFF
TGTGCCAGTAGTAGGGAGGGCGTTCGGTCGGGGCAGTTCTTC
>TRBV9|many|15|TRBJ2-1|NA
CASSVVGSSYNEQFF
TGTGCCAGCAGCGTAGTGGGGAGCTCCTACAATGAGCAGTTCTTC
>TRBV12-5|few|13|TRBJ2-4|NA
CASNREAKNIQYF
TGTGCTAGCAACCGAGAAGCCAAAAACATTCAGTACTTC
>TRBV11-1|many|20|TRBJ2-1|TRBD2
CASSLRSGGTSESSYNEQFF
TGTGCCAGCAGCTTAAGGTCCGGGGGGACTAGCGAAAGCTCCTACAATGAGCAGTTCTTC
>TRBV29-1|NA|13|TRBJ2-3|TRBD1
CSAGTGGTDTQYF
TGCAGCGCCGGGACAGGGGGGACAGATACGCAGTATTTT
>TRBV7-9|many|14|TRBJ2-7|TRBD2
CASSFSGGDYEQYF
TGTGCCAGCAGCTTTTCGGGAGGGGACTACGAGCAGTACTTC
>TRBV30|many|14|TRBJ2-2|TRBD1
CAWAGTGGTGELFF
TGTGCCTGGGCCGGGACAGGGGGGACCGGGGAGCTGTTTTTT
>TRBV14|many|12|TRBJ2-3|NA
CASSQDTYTQYF
TGTGCCAGCAGCCAAGATACTTATACGCAGTATTTT
>TRBV25-1|many|14|TRBJ2-7|NA
CASSTGGDIGEQYF
TGTGCCAGCAGCACCGGCGGAGACATTGGGGAGCAGTACTTC
>TRBV30|many|15|TRBJ2-2|NA
CAWSRDGTKPGELFF
TGTGCCTGGAGTAGGGACGGGACAAAACCCGGGGAGCTGTTTTTT
>TRBV5-6|many|13|TRBJ2-7|NA
CASSLAGSNEQYF
TGTGCCAGCAGCTTGGCAGGTTCCAACGAGCAGTACTTC
>TRBV12-3/TRBV12-4|many|18|TRBJ2-2|NA
CASSPPAWRDPNTGELFF
TGTGCCAGCAGTCCCCCCGCATGGCGGGACCCTAACACCGGGGAGCTGTTTTTT
>TRBV5-1|many|14|TRBJ2-3|NA
CASRSDRHTDTQYF
TGCGCCAGCAGGTCCGACAGACATACAGATACGCAGTATTTT
>TRBV7-9|many|18|TRBJ2-3|TRBD2
CASSLIGGGLPGTDTQYF
TGTGCCAGCAGCTTAATCGGCGGGGGACTACCGGGCACAGATACGCAGTATTTT
>TRBV4-3|many|16|TRBJ2-5|NA
CASSQGARRGQETQYF
TGCGCCAGCAGCCAAGGGGCACGACGGGGTCAAGAGACCCAGTACTTC
>TRBV4-3|NA|16|TRBJ2-2|TRBD1
CASSHHRDRDTGELFF
TGCGCCAGCAGCCATCACCGGGACAGGGACACCGGGGAGCTGTTTTTT
>TRBV12-3/TRBV12-4|many|15|TRBJ1-1|TRBD1
CASCTRGRGLSEAFF
TGTGCCAGCTGTACCCGGGGCAGGGGGCTCTCTGAAGCTTTCTTT
>TRBV11-1|NA|18|TRBJ2-3|TRBD2
CASRKGGGGLALSDTQYF
TGTGCCAGCAGAAAGGGCGGTGGGGGACTAGCCCTCTCGGATACGCAGTATTTT
>TRBV27|few|13|TRBJ2-5|TRBD1
CASNNRGGETQYF
TGTGCCAGCAACAACAGGGGCGGGGAGACCCAGTACTTC
>TRBV20-1|NA|16|TRBJ2-7|TRBD2
CSARRAGSGSNGEQYF
TGCAGTGCTAGGAGGGCGGGGAGCGGGAGTAATGGCGAGCAGTACTTC
>TRBV28|many|14|TRBJ2-5|NA
CASSPHRAGGGQYF
TGTGCCAGCAGCCCTCACAGGGCCGGCGGGGGCCAGTACTTC
>TRBV15|many|16|TRBJ1-1|NA
CATSRDRRPMGTEAFF
TGTGCCACCAGCAGAGATCGGAGGCCGATGGGCACTGAAGCTTTCTTT
>TRBV14|many|15|TRBJ2-7|TRBD1
CASSLRQGLYFRQYF
TGTGCCAGCAGCCTGCGACAGGGGCTGTACTTTAGGCAGTACTTC
>TRBV28|many|14|TRBJ1-2|NA
CASSPNLGLSGYTF
TGTGCCAGCAGTCCTAATCTCGGTCTGAGTGGCTACACCTTC
>TRBV7-2|many|15|TRBJ2-1|NA
CASSSLTQLYNEQFF
TGTGCCAGCAGCTCACTCACCCAACTATACAATGAGCAGTTCTTC
>TRBV6-2/TRBV6-3|NA|11|TRBJ1-1|NA
CASRPNTEAFF
TGTGCCAGCAGACCAAACACTGAAGCTTTCTTT
>TRBV5-1|many|16|TRBJ1-1|NA
CASSPVGARMNTEAFF
TGCGCCAGCAGCCCGGTAGGGGCGCGGATGAACACTGAAGCTTTCTTT
>TRBV4-3|many|15|TRBJ2-7|NA
CASSQALQGSYEQYF
TGCGCCAGCAGCCAAGCCCTACAGGGATCCTACGAGCAGTACTTC
>TRBV7-2|NA|15|TRBJ1-1|NA
CASRTDPGGNTEAFF
TGTGCCAGCAGGACAGACCCAGGAGGAAACACTGAAGCTTTCTTT
>TRBV6-1|NA|14|TRBJ2-3|TRBD1
CASTGVLGTDTQYF
TGTGCCAGTACAGGGGTACTTGGCACAGATACGCAGTATTTT
>TRBV28|NA|16|TRBJ2-2|TRBD2
CASSFPGGGRVGELFF
TGTGCCAGCAGTTTCCCCGGGGGGGGCCGGGTCGGGGAGCTGTTTTTT